This T cell receptor (beta chain) was documented in a study of T cell responses to AZD1222 COVID-19 vaccine. Notes on the study in general: Repertoire sampling happened only post peak T cell response.

The protocol was immunoSEQ multiplex PCR, while the TCRdb copy is restricted to in-frame clones and leaves out a portion. This table has 60,000 to 90,000 clones, over 75% appearing once. On this clone: The antigen is unknown.

The sequence was obtained from an adult who received the AZD1222 COVID-19 vaccine. Sequenced material: peripheral blood, taken 28 days after the second AZD1222 dose.

The CDR3 region has the DNA TGTGCCAGCAGCCTCGAAGGCCGCACAGATACGCAGTATTTT. Its translation is CASSLEGRTDTQYF. This chain links TRBV7-3 with TRBJ2-3; D not certain. Trimming stripped 5 bases from V and 1 base from J, with 10 bases between. Per germline, CDR1 SGHTA and CDR2 FQGTGA. The CDR3 sequence is 14 residues long.